The next 3 T cell receptor beta chains were all read from a single sample in a study of cytomegalovirus exposure and HLA in healthy donors. The study ran its PCR with 60 Vbeta and 13 Jbeta primers. TCRdb keeps only in-frame clones here, not all; method: immunoSEQ multiplex PCR. The sample carries around 110,000 clones, roughly 70% recorded once. The sample taken for sequencing was PBMCs. The source of these receptors is a woman aged 40 to 49 in good health and CMV-seropositive.

The table lists this clone with a few counts. This chain connects TRBV7-2 to TRBJ2-1, with no clear D. Germline CDR1 reads SGHTA; CDR2 reads FQGNSA. The CDR3 loop spans 12 amino acids. Between the trimmed V and J ends, which lost 3 bases and 9 bases, there was a span of 9 bases. The CDR3 DNA follows: TGTGCCAGCAGCTTCACAGTCGGTGAGCAGTTCTTC. It codes for CASSFTVGEQFF.

CDR3 bases: TGTGCCAGCAGTGAATACGCCGGAGATCAGCCCCAGCATTTT. It encodes CASSEYAGDQPQHF. The V gene is TRBV6-1, the J gene TRBJ1-5; D remains unclear. The CDR3 totals 14 residues. Trimming took off 2 bases at V and 5 bases at J, with 10 bases between the two ends. CDR1 and CDR2 (germline): MNHNS, SASEGT.

V and J are TRBV6-5 and TRBJ1-3, with TRBD1 as a possible D gene (6 bases). Between the trimmed V and J ends, which lost 7 bases and 3 bases, there was a span of 16 bases. This CDR3 contains 15 residues. The germline V gene has CDR1 MNHEY and CDR2 SVGAGI. CDR3: CASTRRGGIGNTIYF. The DNA for the CDR3 is TGTGCCAGCACCAGAAGGGGGGGGATTGGAAACACCATATATTTT.